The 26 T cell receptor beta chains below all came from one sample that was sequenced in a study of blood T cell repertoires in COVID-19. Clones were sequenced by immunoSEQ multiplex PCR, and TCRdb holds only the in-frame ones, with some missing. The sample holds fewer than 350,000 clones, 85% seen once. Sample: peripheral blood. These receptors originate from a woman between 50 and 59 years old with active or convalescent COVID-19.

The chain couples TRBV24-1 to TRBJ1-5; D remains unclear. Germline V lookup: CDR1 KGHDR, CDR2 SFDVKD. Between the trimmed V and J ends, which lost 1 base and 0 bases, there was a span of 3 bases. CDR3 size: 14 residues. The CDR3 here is CATSDFGSNQPQHF. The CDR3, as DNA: TGTGCCACCAGTGATTTCGGTAGCAATCAGCCCCAGCATTTT.

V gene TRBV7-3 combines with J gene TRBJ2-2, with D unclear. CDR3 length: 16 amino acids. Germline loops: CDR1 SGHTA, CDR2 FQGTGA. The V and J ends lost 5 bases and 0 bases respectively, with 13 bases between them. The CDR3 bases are TGTGCCAGCAGCCCTCAACCACACGCGAACACCGGGGAGCTGTTTTTT. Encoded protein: CASSPQPHANTGELFF. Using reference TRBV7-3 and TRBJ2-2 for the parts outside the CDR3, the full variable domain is GAGVSQTPSNKVTEKGKYVELRCDPISGHTALYWYRQSLGQGPEFLIYFQGTGAADDSGLPNDRFFAVRPEGSVSTLKIQRTERGDSAVYLCASSPQPHANTGELFFGEGSRLTVL.

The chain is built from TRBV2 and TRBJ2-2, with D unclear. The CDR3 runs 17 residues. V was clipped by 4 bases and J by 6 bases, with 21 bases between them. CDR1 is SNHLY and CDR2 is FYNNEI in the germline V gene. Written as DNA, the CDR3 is TGTGCCAGCAGTGCCCATGGCGTCGCGGTGACCTCCGGGGAGCTGTTTTTT. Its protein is CASSAHGVAVTSGELFF.

The chain's CDR3 is CASNGGSNQPQHF. Here the CDR3 DNA reads TGTGCCAGTAATGGCGGAAGCAATCAGCCCCAGCATTTT. The V call is TRBV19, the J call TRBJ1-5; D remains ambiguous. This CDR3 has 13 amino acids. CDR1 and CDR2 from the germline V gene are LNHDA and SQIVND (reference sequence). V was pared by 7 bases and J by 1 base, with 8 bases between.

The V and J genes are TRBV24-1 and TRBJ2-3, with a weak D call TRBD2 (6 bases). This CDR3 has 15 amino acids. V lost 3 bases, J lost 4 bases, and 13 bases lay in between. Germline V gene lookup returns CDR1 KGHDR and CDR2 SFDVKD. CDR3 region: CATSDPRGGADTQYF. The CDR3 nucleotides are TGTGCCACCAGTGATCCAAGGGGAGGCGCAGATACGCAGTATTTT.

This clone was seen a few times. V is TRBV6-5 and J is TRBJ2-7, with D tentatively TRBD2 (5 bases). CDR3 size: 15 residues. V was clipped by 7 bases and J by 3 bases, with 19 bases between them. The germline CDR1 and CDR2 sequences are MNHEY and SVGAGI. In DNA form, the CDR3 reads TGTGCCAGCACCCCTAGCCTTCCCCAGGTCTACGAGCAGTACTTC. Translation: CASTPSLPQVYEQYF.

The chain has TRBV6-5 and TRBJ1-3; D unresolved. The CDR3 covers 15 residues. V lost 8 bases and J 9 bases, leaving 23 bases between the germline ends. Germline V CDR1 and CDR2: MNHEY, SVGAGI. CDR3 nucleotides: TGTGCCAGCGGTCGGAGCTCTTCCCTAGGGAGCACCATATATTTT. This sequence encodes CASGRSSSLGSTIYF.

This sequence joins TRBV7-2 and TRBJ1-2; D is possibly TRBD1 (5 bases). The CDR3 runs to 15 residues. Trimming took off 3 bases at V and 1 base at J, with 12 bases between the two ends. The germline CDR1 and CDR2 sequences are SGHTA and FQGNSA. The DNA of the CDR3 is TGTGCCAGCAGCTTCATCGGGGGGGGTAACTATGGCTACACCTTC. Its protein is CASSFIGGGNYGYTF.

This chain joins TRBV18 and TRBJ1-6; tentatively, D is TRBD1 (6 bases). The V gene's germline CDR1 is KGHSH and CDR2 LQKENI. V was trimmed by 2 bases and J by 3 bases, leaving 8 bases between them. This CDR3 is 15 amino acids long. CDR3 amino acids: CASSPRQVYNSPLHF. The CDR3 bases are TGTGCCAGCTCACCAAGACAGGTCTATAATTCACCCCTCCACTTT.

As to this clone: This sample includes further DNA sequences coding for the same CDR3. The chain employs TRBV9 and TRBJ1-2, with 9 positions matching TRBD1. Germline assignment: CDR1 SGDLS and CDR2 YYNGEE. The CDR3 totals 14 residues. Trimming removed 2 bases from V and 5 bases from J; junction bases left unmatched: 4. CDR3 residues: CASSVGTGSYGYTF. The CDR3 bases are TGTGCCAGCAGCGTCGGGACAGGGTCTTATGGCTACACCTTC.

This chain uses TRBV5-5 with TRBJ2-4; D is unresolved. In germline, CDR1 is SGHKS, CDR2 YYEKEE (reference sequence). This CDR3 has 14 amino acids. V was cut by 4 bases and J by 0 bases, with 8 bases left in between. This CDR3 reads CASSLQIAKNIQYF. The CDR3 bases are TGTGCCAGCAGCCTACAGATAGCCAAAAACATTCAGTACTTC.

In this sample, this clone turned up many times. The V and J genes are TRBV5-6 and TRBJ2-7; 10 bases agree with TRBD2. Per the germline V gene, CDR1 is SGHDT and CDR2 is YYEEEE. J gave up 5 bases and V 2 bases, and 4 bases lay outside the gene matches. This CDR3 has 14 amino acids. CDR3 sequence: CASSLAGGVHEQYF. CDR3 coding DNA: TGTGCCAGCAGCTTAGCGGGAGGGGTCCACGAGCAGTACTTC.

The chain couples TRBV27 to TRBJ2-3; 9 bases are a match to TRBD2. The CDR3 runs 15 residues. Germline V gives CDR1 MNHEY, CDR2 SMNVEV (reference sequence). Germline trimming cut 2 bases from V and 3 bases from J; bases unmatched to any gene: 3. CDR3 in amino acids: CASSLLAGMTDTQYF. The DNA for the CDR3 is TGTGCCAGCAGTTTACTAGCGGGGATGACAGATACGCAGTATTTT.

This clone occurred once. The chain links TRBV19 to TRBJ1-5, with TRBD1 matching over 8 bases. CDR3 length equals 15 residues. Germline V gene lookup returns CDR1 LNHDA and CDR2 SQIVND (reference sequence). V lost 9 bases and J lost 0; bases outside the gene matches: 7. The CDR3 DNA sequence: TGTGCCAGCAACACTGGACAGGGTAGCAATCAGCCCCAGCATTTT. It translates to CASNTGQGSNQPQHF.

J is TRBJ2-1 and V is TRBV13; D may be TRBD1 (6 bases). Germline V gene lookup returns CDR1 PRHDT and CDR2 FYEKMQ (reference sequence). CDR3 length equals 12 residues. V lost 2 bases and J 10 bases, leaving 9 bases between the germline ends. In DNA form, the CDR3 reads TGTGCCAGCAGCTTACTCACAGGGGAGCAGTTCTTC. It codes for CASSLLTGEQFF.

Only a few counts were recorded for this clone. The CDR3 DNA sequence: TGTGCCAGCAGCTCCGATCCCGGAGCGCGAGGTGAGCAGTTCTTC. It specifies CASSSDPGARGEQFF. V is TRBV7-8 and J is TRBJ2-1, with D hard to call. The CDR3 runs to 15 residues. The V end was cut by 4 bases, the J end by 9 bases, with 19 bases between. The germline V gene encodes CDR1 SGHVS and CDR2 FQNEAQ.

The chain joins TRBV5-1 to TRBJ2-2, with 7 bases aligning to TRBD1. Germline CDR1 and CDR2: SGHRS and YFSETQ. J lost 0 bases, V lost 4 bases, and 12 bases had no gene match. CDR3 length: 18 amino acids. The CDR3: CASSRNARQGANTGELFF. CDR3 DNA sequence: TGCGCCAGCAGCCGCAACGCTCGGCAGGGGGCGAACACCGGGGAGCTGTTTTTT.

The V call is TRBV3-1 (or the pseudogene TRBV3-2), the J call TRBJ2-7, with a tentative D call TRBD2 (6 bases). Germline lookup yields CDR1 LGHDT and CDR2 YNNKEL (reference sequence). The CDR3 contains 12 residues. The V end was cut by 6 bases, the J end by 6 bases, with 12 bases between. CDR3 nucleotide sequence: TGTGCCAGCAGAATAGGGAGGAGCGAGCAGTACTTC. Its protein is CASRIGRSEQYF.

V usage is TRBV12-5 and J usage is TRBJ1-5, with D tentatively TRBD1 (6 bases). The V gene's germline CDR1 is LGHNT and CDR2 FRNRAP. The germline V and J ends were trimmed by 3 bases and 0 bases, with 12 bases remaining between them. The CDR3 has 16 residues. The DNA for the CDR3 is TGTGCTAGTGGTTTAGGACAGTACTATAGCAATCAGCCCCAGCATTTT. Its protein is CASGLGQYYSNQPQHF.

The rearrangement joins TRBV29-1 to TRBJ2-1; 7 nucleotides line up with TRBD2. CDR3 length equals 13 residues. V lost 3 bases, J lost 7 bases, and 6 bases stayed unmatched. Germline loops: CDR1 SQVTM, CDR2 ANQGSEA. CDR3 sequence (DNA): TGCAGCGTTGAGGGCGGGAGAAAGAATGAGCAGTTCTTC. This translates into CSVEGGRKNEQFF.

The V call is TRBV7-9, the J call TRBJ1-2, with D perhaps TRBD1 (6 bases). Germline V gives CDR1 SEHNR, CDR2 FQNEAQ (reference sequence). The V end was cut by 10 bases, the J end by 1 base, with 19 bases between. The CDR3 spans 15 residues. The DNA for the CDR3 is TGTGCCACACAACAAAACAACAGGGATAACTATGGCTACACCTTC. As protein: CATQQNNRDNYGYTF.

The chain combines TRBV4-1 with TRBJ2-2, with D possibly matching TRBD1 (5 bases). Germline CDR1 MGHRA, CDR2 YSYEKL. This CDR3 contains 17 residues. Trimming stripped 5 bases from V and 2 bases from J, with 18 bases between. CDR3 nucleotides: TGCGCCAGCAGCGCTCAGGACATAACCTTTAACACCGGGGAGCTGTTTTTT. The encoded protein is CASSAQDITFNTGELFF.

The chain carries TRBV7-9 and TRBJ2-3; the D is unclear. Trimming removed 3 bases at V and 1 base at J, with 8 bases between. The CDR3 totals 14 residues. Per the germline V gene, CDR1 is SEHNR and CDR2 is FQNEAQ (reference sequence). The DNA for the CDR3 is TGTGCCAGCAGCTTCGGCCAGGGCACAGATACGCAGTATTTT. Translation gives CASSFGQGTDTQYF.

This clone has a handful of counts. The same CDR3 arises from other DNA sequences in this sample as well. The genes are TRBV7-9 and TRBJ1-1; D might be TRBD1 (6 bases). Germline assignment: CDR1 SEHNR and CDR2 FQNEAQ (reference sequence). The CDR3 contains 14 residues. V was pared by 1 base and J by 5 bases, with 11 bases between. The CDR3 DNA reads TGTGCCAGCAGCTTAGTAAGGCAGGGGACTGAAGCTTTCTTT. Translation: CASSLVRQGTEAFF.

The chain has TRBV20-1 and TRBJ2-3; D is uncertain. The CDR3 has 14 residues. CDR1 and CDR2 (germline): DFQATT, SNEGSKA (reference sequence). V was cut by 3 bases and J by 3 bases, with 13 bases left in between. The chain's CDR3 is CSASPLVRTDTQYF. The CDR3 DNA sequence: TGCAGTGCTAGTCCCCTAGTGAGAACAGATACGCAGTATTTT.

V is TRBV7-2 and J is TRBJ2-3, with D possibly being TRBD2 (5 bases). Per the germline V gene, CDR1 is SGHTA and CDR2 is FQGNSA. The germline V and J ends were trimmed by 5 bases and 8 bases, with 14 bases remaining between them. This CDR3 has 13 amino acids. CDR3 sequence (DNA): TGTGCCAGCAGCGGAACTAGTTTAGGTACGCAGTATTTT. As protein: CASSGTSLGTQYF. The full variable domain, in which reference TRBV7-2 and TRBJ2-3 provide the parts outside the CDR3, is GAGVSQSPSNKVTEKGKDVELRCDPISGHTALYWYRQSLGQGLEFLIYFQGNSAPDKSGLPSDRFSAERTGGSVSTLTIQRTQQEDSAVYLCASSGTSLGTQYFGPGTRLTVL.